These T cell receptor beta chains were read from a single sample in a study of blood T cells in healthy people across ages. TCRdb analysed the 5' RACE reads with MiXCR anew, one entry per CDR3 protein. In the table there are around 990,000 distinct CDR3 sequences, approximately 38% of which are singletons. Source material: blood. The receptors were gathered from a man between 18 and 35 years old in good health. Both conserved end residues are part of each CDR3. The order of the fields is D gene, J gene, clone size, CDR3 length, V gene, CDR3 DNA, CDR3 protein. The D gene is left open where the match is weak. A row's size may be missing; if present it is once, few, many or a size class.

d_call: TRBD1
j_call: TRBJ1-6
clone_size: few
cdr3_length: 14
v_call: TRBV12-3/TRBV12-4
cdr3_nt: TGTGCCAGCAGTGGGGACAGGTTCAATTCACCCCTCCACTTT
cdr3_aa: CASSGDRFNSPLHF

d_call: -
j_call: TRBJ2-5
clone_size: -
cdr3_length: 16
v_call: TRBV7-2
cdr3_nt: TGTGCCAGCAGTTCCGATCCCTGGAGGGCCGAAGAGACCCAGTACTTC
cdr3_aa: CASSSDPWRAEETQYF

d_call: -
j_call: TRBJ2-3
clone_size: once
cdr3_length: 16
v_call: TRBV3-1
cdr3_nt: TGTGCCAGCAGCCCCCTGGCATCGGCCCCTGGAGATACGCAGTATTTT
cdr3_aa: CASSPLASAPGDTQYF

d_call: -
j_call: TRBJ1-4
clone_size: -
cdr3_length: 11
v_call: TRBV29-1
cdr3_nt: TGCAGCGTTGAGAAGAGGGGACATCCGTTTTTT
cdr3_aa: CSVEKRGHPFF

d_call: -
j_call: TRBJ2-7
clone_size: -
cdr3_length: 14
v_call: TRBV27
cdr3_nt: TGTGCCAGCAGTACACTTGCAAGCTCCTACGAGCAGTACTTC
cdr3_aa: CASSTLASSYEQYF

d_call: -
j_call: TRBJ1-2
clone_size: few
cdr3_length: 14
v_call: TRBV4-3
cdr3_nt: TGCGCCAGCAGCCAAGACGGGGGGCAAGATGGCTACACCTTC
cdr3_aa: CASSQDGGQDGYTF

d_call: -
j_call: TRBJ1-2
clone_size: -
cdr3_length: 14
v_call: TRBV6-5
cdr3_nt: TGTGCCAGCAGTTACGCAGGTTCTAACTATGGCTACACCTTC
cdr3_aa: CASSYAGSNYGYTF

d_call: -
j_call: TRBJ1-1
clone_size: -
cdr3_length: 15
v_call: TRBV3-1
cdr3_nt: TGTGCCAGCAGCCAAGTTTCCAGGGTAGGCACTGAAGCTTTCTTT
cdr3_aa: CASSQVSRVGTEAFF

d_call: -
j_call: TRBJ2-3
clone_size: -
cdr3_length: 14
v_call: TRBV7-2
cdr3_nt: TGTGCCAGCAGCTCCAATCGCAACACAGATACGCAGTATTTT
cdr3_aa: CASSSNRNTDTQYF

d_call: TRBD1
j_call: TRBJ2-1
clone_size: -
cdr3_length: 14
v_call: TRBV20-1
cdr3_nt: TGCAGTGCTAGAGAGGAGACAGGGTACGATGAGCAGTTCTTC
cdr3_aa: CSAREETGYDEQFF

d_call: TRBD1
j_call: TRBJ1-1
clone_size: -
cdr3_length: 15
v_call: TRBV7-9
cdr3_nt: TGTGCCAGCAGCTCCCACAGGGGGGGAGGCACTGAAGCTTTCTTT
cdr3_aa: CASSSHRGGGTEAFF

d_call: -
j_call: TRBJ1-1
clone_size: few
cdr3_length: 15
v_call: TRBV3-1
cdr3_nt: TGTGCCAGCATCCAAAACAGGGATCGCTCGACTGAAGCTTTCTTT
cdr3_aa: CASIQNRDRSTEAFF

d_call: -
j_call: TRBJ1-1
clone_size: -
cdr3_length: 15
v_call: TRBV2
cdr3_nt: TGTGCCAGCAGAACCCAACAGGGTTCGAACACTGAAGCTTTCTTT
cdr3_aa: CASRTQQGSNTEAFF

d_call: -
j_call: TRBJ1-1
clone_size: -
cdr3_length: 14
v_call: TRBV13
cdr3_nt: TGTGCCAGCAGCTTAGGCCTGTCGAACACTGAAGCTTTCTTT
cdr3_aa: CASSLGLSNTEAFF

d_call: TRBD1
j_call: TRBJ1-4
clone_size: few
cdr3_length: 14
v_call: TRBV7-8
cdr3_nt: TGTGCCAGCAGCCCCGACAGGGTTGATGAAAAACTGTTTTTT
cdr3_aa: CASSPDRVDEKLFF

d_call: -
j_call: TRBJ2-2
clone_size: -
cdr3_length: 15
v_call: TRBV4-3
cdr3_nt: TGCGCCAGCAGCCAAGATGCCAGGGCCCCCGGGGAGCTGTTTTTT
cdr3_aa: CASSQDARAPGELFF

d_call: -
j_call: TRBJ2-1
clone_size: once
cdr3_length: 15
v_call: TRBV5-1
cdr3_nt: TGCGCCAGCAGCTTAAACCCAGGGGTCGGCAATGAGCAGTTCTTC
cdr3_aa: CASSLNPGVGNEQFF

d_call: -
j_call: TRBJ2-5
clone_size: few
cdr3_length: 13
v_call: TRBV6-5
cdr3_nt: TGTGCCAGCAGCAGTAACGTACAAGAGACCCAGTACTTC
cdr3_aa: CASSSNVQETQYF

d_call: TRBD1
j_call: TRBJ1-2
clone_size: -
cdr3_length: 12
v_call: TRBV6-2/TRBV6-3
cdr3_nt: TGTGCCAGCGGACAGGGGGCCGTCGGCTACACCTTC
cdr3_aa: CASGQGAVGYTF

d_call: TRBD1
j_call: TRBJ1-4
clone_size: -
cdr3_length: 16
v_call: TRBV12-3/TRBV12-4
cdr3_nt: TGTGCCAGCAGTTTGATCGTCGGACAGGGGGGAGAAAAACTGTTTTTT
cdr3_aa: CASSLIVGQGGEKLFF

d_call: -
j_call: TRBJ2-7
clone_size: -
cdr3_length: 13
v_call: TRBV15
cdr3_nt: TGTGCCACCAGCAGAGAGGTCAGGATTGAGCAGTACTTC
cdr3_aa: CATSREVRIEQYF

d_call: -
j_call: TRBJ2-1
clone_size: -
cdr3_length: 18
v_call: TRBV4-2
cdr3_nt: TGTGCCAGCAGCCAAGTCTCCACCCTCTACGGGGGCCGCAATGAGCAGTTCTTC
cdr3_aa: CASSQVSTLYGGRNEQFF

d_call: -
j_call: TRBJ1-1
clone_size: -
cdr3_length: 14
v_call: TRBV27
cdr3_nt: TGTACCAGCAGTTTGACAGCCAAGAACACTGAAGCTTTCTTT
cdr3_aa: CTSSLTAKNTEAFF

d_call: -
j_call: TRBJ2-7
clone_size: few
cdr3_length: 12
v_call: TRBV28
cdr3_nt: TGTGCCAGCAGTTCCGGGGTTCGAGAGCAGTACTTC
cdr3_aa: CASSSGVREQYF

d_call: -
j_call: TRBJ1-4
clone_size: -
cdr3_length: 16
v_call: TRBV5-1
cdr3_nt: TGCGCCAGCAGCCCGAACGCCGGGACGGAGAATGAAAAACTGTTTTTT
cdr3_aa: CASSPNAGTENEKLFF

d_call: TRBD1
j_call: TRBJ1-3
clone_size: -
cdr3_length: 15
v_call: TRBV2
cdr3_nt: TGTGCCAGCAGGCCTGGGACAGCCTCAGGAAACACCATATATTTT
cdr3_aa: CASRPGTASGNTIYF

d_call: TRBD1
j_call: TRBJ1-2
clone_size: -
cdr3_length: 14
v_call: TRBV27
cdr3_nt: TGTGCCAGCAGTCAACGGGACAGACCCTATGGCTACACCTTC
cdr3_aa: CASSQRDRPYGYTF

d_call: TRBD2
j_call: TRBJ2-3
clone_size: -
cdr3_length: 14
v_call: TRBV4-1
cdr3_nt: TGCGCCAGCAGCCCCGGGGGGAGCTCAGATACGCAGTATTTT
cdr3_aa: CASSPGGSSDTQYF

d_call: TRBD1
j_call: TRBJ2-1
clone_size: few
cdr3_length: 14
v_call: TRBV2
cdr3_nt: TGTGCCAAAGGGGGCGTTTCAATTATGAATGAGCAGTTCTTC
cdr3_aa: CAKGGVSIMNEQFF

d_call: TRBD1
j_call: TRBJ1-4
clone_size: few
cdr3_length: 15
v_call: TRBV25-1
cdr3_nt: TGTGCCAGCAGTGCCGACAGGGGAGTAAATGAAAAACTGTTTTTT
cdr3_aa: CASSADRGVNEKLFF

d_call: -
j_call: TRBJ2-1
clone_size: -
cdr3_length: 13
v_call: TRBV5-4
cdr3_nt: TGTGCCAGCAGCTTTCCGGACAGCAATGAGCAGTTCTTC
cdr3_aa: CASSFPDSNEQFF

d_call: -
j_call: TRBJ2-1
clone_size: few
cdr3_length: 15
v_call: TRBV20-1
cdr3_nt: TGCAGTGCTATCCCAATGGGCGCCGGGTACAATGAGCAGTTCTTC
cdr3_aa: CSAIPMGAGYNEQFF

d_call: -
j_call: TRBJ1-2
clone_size: -
cdr3_length: 14
v_call: TRBV29-1
cdr3_nt: TGCAGCGAAAATGGACAGTCCCTCAACTATGGCTACACCTTC
cdr3_aa: CSENGQSLNYGYTF

d_call: TRBD2
j_call: TRBJ2-3
clone_size: once
cdr3_length: 16
v_call: TRBV9
cdr3_nt: TGTGCCAGCACCGAGACTAGCGGGGGACCAACAGATACGCAGTATTTT
cdr3_aa: CASTETSGGPTDTQYF

d_call: -
j_call: TRBJ1-6
clone_size: few
cdr3_length: 13
v_call: TRBV9
cdr3_nt: TGTGCCAGCAGCGTAGCGTACAGCCGGCCCCTCCACTTT
cdr3_aa: CASSVAYSRPLHF

d_call: TRBD2
j_call: TRBJ2-2
clone_size: few
cdr3_length: 16
v_call: TRBV20-1
cdr3_nt: TGCAGTGCCGAATTTGGGACTAGCGGGCGGACCGGGGAGCTGTTTTTT
cdr3_aa: CSAEFGTSGRTGELFF

d_call: -
j_call: TRBJ1-6
clone_size: few
cdr3_length: 14
v_call: TRBV12-3/TRBV12-4
cdr3_nt: TGTGCCAGCAGTTTATCAGGGTCCAATTCACCCCTCCACTTT
cdr3_aa: CASSLSGSNSPLHF

d_call: TRBD1
j_call: TRBJ1-1
clone_size: once
cdr3_length: 15
v_call: TRBV7-9
cdr3_nt: TGTGCCAGCACCCTAAAGGGGGCAGTGAACACTGAAGCTTTCTTT
cdr3_aa: CASTLKGAVNTEAFF

d_call: -
j_call: TRBJ2-1
clone_size: few
cdr3_length: 15
v_call: TRBV6-4
cdr3_nt: TGTGCCAGCAGCCATGAGGGGGGAGTCGTCAATGAGCAGTTCTTC
cdr3_aa: CASSHEGGVVNEQFF